A selection of T cell receptor beta chains follows, all from one sample in a study of T cells in Graves' hyperthyroidism and ophthalmopathy. TCRdb fed the multiplex PCR reads into MiXCR, producing one record per CDR3 protein. The sample carries some 350,000 distinct CDR3 sequences, over 12% recorded once. Sequenced material: blood. The receptor source for this set is an older woman with Graves' ophthalmopathy. Both conserved end residues are part of each CDR3. The D gene is left open where the match is weak. Part of the rows lack a size; the others show once, few, many or a class for expanded clones.

V: TRBV6-5
size: .
J: TRBJ2-5
D: TRBD1
DNA: TGTGCCAGCAGTTACGGGACAGGGGCGAAATTCGAGGAGACCCAGTACTTC
CDR3: CASSYGTGAKFEETQYF

V: TRBV6-1
size: few
J: TRBJ2-1
D: TRBD1
DNA: TGTGCCATGGGGGAGGGACAGGGGACCGATGAGCAGTTCTTC
CDR3: CAMGEGQGTDEQFF

V: TRBV5-1
size: many
J: TRBJ2-7
D: TRBD1
DNA: TGCGCCAGCAGCACTACCCACAGGGGTGGCGACGAGCAGTACTTC
CDR3: CASSTTHRGGDEQYF

V: TRBV25-1
size: .
J: TRBJ2-5
D: .
DNA: TGTGCCAGCAGTGAAAGGCCAAGGACGGAACAAAAGACCCAGTACTTC
CDR3: CASSERPRTEQKTQYF

V: TRBV27
size: many
J: TRBJ2-1
D: TRBD2
DNA: TGTGCCAGCAGTCCGGGACTAGCGGGAGTCTATGAGCAGTTCTTC
CDR3: CASSPGLAGVYEQFF

V: TRBV28
size: many
J: TRBJ1-2
D: TRBD1
DNA: TGTGCCAGCAGCTGGACAGGTAGCCTACATAACTATGGCTACACCTTC
CDR3: CASSWTGSLHNYGYTF

V: TRBV2
size: many
J: TRBJ2-2
D: .
DNA: TGTGCCAGCGAGACCGGGACCCCGAATACCGGGGAGCTGTTTTTT
CDR3: CASETGTPNTGELFF

V: TRBV24-1
size: many
J: TRBJ2-1
D: .
DNA: TGTGCCACCAGTGGCGCCGGGACTCTCAATGAGCAGTTCTTC
CDR3: CATSGAGTLNEQFF

V: TRBV10-1
size: few
J: TRBJ2-3
D: TRBD2
DNA: TGCGCCAGCAGTCCTAGCGGCTCCCCAGATACGCAGTATTTT
CDR3: CASSPSGSPDTQYF

V: TRBV28
size: many
J: TRBJ2-7
D: .
DNA: TGTGCCAGCAGTTCCCCCAGACCCCCCGGGCAGTACTTC
CDR3: CASSSPRPPGQYF

V: TRBV19
size: many
J: TRBJ2-5
D: .
DNA: TGTGCCAGTAGCCTCACAGGGTCCAGTGAGACCCAGTACTTC
CDR3: CASSLTGSSETQYF

V: TRBV5-1
size: .
J: TRBJ2-7
D: .
DNA: TGCGCCAGCAGCTTGGGACTAAACGAGCAGTACTTC
CDR3: CASSLGLNEQYF

V: TRBV27
size: .
J: TRBJ2-4
D: TRBD2
DNA: TGTGCCAGCAGTCCATCTAGCGGTTGGGCCAAAAACATTCAGTACTTC
CDR3: CASSPSSGWAKNIQYF

V: TRBV9
size: few
J: TRBJ1-3
D: .
DNA: TGTGCCAGCAGCGTACGTCAGGGAGACACCATATATTTT
CDR3: CASSVRQGDTIYF

V: TRBV2
size: .
J: TRBJ2-3
D: .
DNA: TGTGCCAGCATACCCGGCAACACATATACGCAGTATTTT
CDR3: CASIPGNTYTQYF

V: TRBV27
size: many
J: TRBJ2-5
D: .
DNA: TGTGCCAGCAGTTATTTCGGTGAGACCCAGTACTTC
CDR3: CASSYFGETQYF

V: TRBV10-1
size: .
J: TRBJ2-1
D: TRBD1
DNA: TGCGCCAGCAGCGTCGGGGACAGGGTGAAAAATGAGCAGTTCTTC
CDR3: CASSVGDRVKNEQFF

V: TRBV24-1
size: few
J: TRBJ1-2
D: .
DNA: TGTGCCACCAGTGACCCCCGAGCACACAGAGGAGCTAACTATGGCTACACCTTC
CDR3: CATSDPRAHRGANYGYTF

V: TRBV19
size: .
J: TRBJ1-3
D: TRBD1
DNA: TGTGCCAGTATGGCGAGTGGGACAGCCTTTAGCACCACCATATATTTT
CDR3: CASMASGTAFSTTIYF

V: TRBV13
size: few
J: TRBJ2-3
D: .
DNA: TGTGCCAGCAGCTTAGCGGGAGTTCCAGATACGCAGTATTTT
CDR3: CASSLAGVPDTQYF

V: TRBV12-3/TRBV12-4
size: many
J: TRBJ2-7
D: TRBD1
DNA: TGTGCCAGCAGGCCGACAGGGGTAACTTACGAGCAGTACTTC
CDR3: CASRPTGVTYEQYF

V: TRBV11-3
size: .
J: TRBJ2-2
D: TRBD1
DNA: TGTGCCAGCAGCTTAAGTCCGGGACAGGGGGCCGGGGAGCTGTTTTTT
CDR3: CASSLSPGQGAGELFF

V: TRBV28
size: .
J: TRBJ2-7
D: .
DNA: TGTGCCAGCAGTTCCCGGGACATCTCCTACGAGCAGTACTTC
CDR3: CASSSRDISYEQYF

V: TRBV2
size: .
J: TRBJ1-6
D: .
DNA: TGTGCCAGCAGTGAAAATTCACCCCTCCACTTT
CDR3: CASSENSPLHF

V: TRBV7-9
size: few
J: TRBJ2-1
D: TRBD2
DNA: TGTGCCAGCAGCCATCCGGGACTAGACCACAATGAGCAGTTCTTC
CDR3: CASSHPGLDHNEQFF

V: TRBV7-9
size: many
J: TRBJ2-1
D: .
DNA: TGTGCCAGCAGCCCAACAAGCGACAATGAGCAGTTCTTC
CDR3: CASSPTSDNEQFF